This TCR beta chain was captured in a study of blood T cell repertoires in COVID-19. Assay used: immunoSEQ multiplex PCR; TCRdb lists only in-frame clones, some missing. Seen here are 300,000 to 450,000 clones, roughly 86% observed once, and the top ten hold 8% to 13%. The ends lost 5 bases at V and 3 bases at J; junction bases unmatched: 6. Germline V CDR1 and CDR2: LNHDA, SQIVND (reference sequence). CDR3 length: 15 residues. The Seattle site enrolled patients during active infection and followed them longitudinally. V is TRBV19 and J is TRBJ1-2; 10 nucleotides match TRBD1. This receptor was identified in a woman in her thirties with COVID-19, enrolled during active disease. Sequencing input: peripheral blood. CDR3 nucleotides: TGTGCCAGTAGTTTAACGGGACAGGGGCACTATGGCTACACCTTC. Its protein product is CASSLTGQGHYGYTF.